Below are 20 T cell receptor beta chains sequenced from a single sample in a study of T-cell memory formation after mild COVID-19. TCRdb analysed the 5' RACE reads with MiXCR anew, one entry per CDR3 protein. Among around 250,000 distinct CDR3 sequences listed, around 15% were seen once. Material for sequencing was PBMCs or a T cell subset sorted from them (not recorded which). These receptors were obtained from a man aged 18 to 30 who had mild COVID-19 (a few samples of this study predate the infection). Cell type and time point are not known.

Here the CDR3 DNA reads TGCAGTGCCCCCCGCCCAGCGGGAAACATTCAGTACTTC. Translating it yields CSAPRPAGNIQYF. This chain connects TRBV20-1 to TRBJ2-4; D is possibly TRBD2 (6 bases). V lost 6 bases and J 6 bases, leaving 15 bases between the germline ends. The CDR3 covers 13 residues. Per germline, CDR1 DFQATT and CDR2 SNEGSKA (reference sequence).

This clonotype was counted a few times. This sequence joins TRBV5-1 and TRBJ2-7; D ambiguous. The V end was cut by 2 bases, the J end by 4 bases, with 16 bases between. The CDR3 extends over 15 amino acids. Germline V CDR1 and CDR2: SGHRS, YFSETQ. Here the CDR3 reads CASSFAGSPLYEQYF. The CDR3 DNA follows: TGCGCCAGCAGCTTTGCAGGCTCACCCCTTTACGAGCAGTACTTC.

As DNA, the CDR3 is TGTGCCAGCAGTGAAATTATAGATGAGCAGTTCTTC. It is translated as CASSEIIDEQFF. J is TRBJ2-1 and V is TRBV2, with D uncertain. The germline V gene encodes CDR1 SNHLY and CDR2 FYNNEI. The CDR3 is made up of 12 amino acids. V lost 2 bases and J 8 bases, leaving 7 bases between the germline ends.

A few counts support this clonotype. The chain has TRBV11-2 and TRBJ1-1; D unresolved. Per germline, CDR1 SGHAT and CDR2 FQNNGV. V lost 5 bases and J 4 bases, leaving 11 bases between the germline ends. This CDR3 spans 13 amino acids. The CDR3 region is CASSAPSGTEAFF. The CDR3 region has the DNA TGTGCCAGCAGCGCACCATCGGGCACTGAAGCTTTCTTT.

The V call is TRBV14, the J call TRBJ1-4, with unresolved D. V dropped 4 bases and J dropped 0 bases, with 6 bases sitting between them. This CDR3 region has 14 residues. CDR1 and CDR2 (germline): SGHDN, FVKESK. As DNA, the CDR3 is TGTGCCAGCAGCCTATTAACAACTAATGAAAAACTGTTTTTT. Translating gives CASSLLTTNEKLFF.

This clonotype was counted at least ten times. This sequence joins TRBV7-2 and TRBJ2-4; D possibly uses TRBD1 or TRBD2 (6 bases each). Germline CDR1 is SGHTA and CDR2 is FQGNSA. The CDR3 sequence is 13 residues long. The germline V and J ends were trimmed by 5 bases and 6 bases, with 11 bases remaining between them. CDR3 sequence (DNA): TGTGCCAGCAGCCGACAGGAGGGAAACATTCAGTACTTC. Residues: CASSRQEGNIQYF.

V gene TRBV5-1 combines with J gene TRBJ1-1, with 9 bases aligning to TRBD1. The germline V gene has CDR1 SGHRS and CDR2 YFSETQ. J gave up 1 base and V 0 bases, and 4 bases lay outside the gene matches. The CDR3 has 16 residues. CDR3 in DNA: TGCGCCAGCAGCTTGGGAGGACAGGGGTCGAACACTGAAGCTTTCTTT. Encoded protein: CASSLGGQGSNTEAFF.

About this clonotype: A much bigger clone sits one base away, suggesting this may be a read error. This rearrangement joins TRBV5-1 to TRBJ1-5; TRBD1 matches 9 bases. The germline CDR1 and CDR2 sequences are SGHRS and YFSETQ. This CDR3 spans 14 amino acids. J was trimmed by 4 bases and V by 4 bases; bases with no gene match: 3. This CDR3 is CASSAGTGNQPQHF. The CDR3 DNA follows: TGCGCCAGCAGCGCCGGGACAGGGAATCAGCCCCAGCATTTT.

The genes are TRBV12-3 or TRBV12-4 and TRBJ1-2; D not resolved. Trimming removed 1 base at V and 4 bases at J, with 7 bases between. The length of the CDR3 is 13 residues. The CDR3 bases are TGTGCCAGCAGTTTAGGCAGGTCCTATGGCTACACCTTC. Amino acids: CASSLGRSYGYTF.

V is TRBV7-9 and J is TRBJ2-5; 7 bases fit TRBD1. Germline CDR1 and CDR2: SEHNR and FQNEAQ (reference sequence). CDR3 length: 16 residues. After removal of 1 base from V and 2 bases from J, the junction contained 7 bases not matched to a gene. The CDR3 protein is CASSLGWDSLQETQYF. In DNA form, the CDR3 reads TGTGCCAGCAGCTTAGGGTGGGACAGTCTTCAAGAGACCCAGTACTTC. The full variable domain, rest sourced from reference TRBV7-9 and TRBJ2-5, is DTGVSQNPRHKITKRGQNVTFRCDPISEHNRLYWYRQTLGQGPEFLTYFQNEAQLEKSRLLSDRFSAERPKGSFSTLEIQRTEQGDSAMYLCASSLGWDSLQETQYFGPGTRLLVL.

Many counts were recorded for this clonotype. This sequence joins TRBV5-1 and TRBJ2-5; TRBD1 matches at 9 bases. V trimming: 3 bases; J trimming: 2 bases; junction bases outside the gene matches: 2. CDR1 is SGHRS, CDR2 YFSETQ, per germline. The CDR3 sequence is 14 residues long. CDR3 bases: TGCGCCAGCAGCTCGGGACAGGGACAAGAGACCCAGTACTTC. This codes for CASSSGQGQETQYF.

This clonotype has more than one count but fewer than ten. V usage is TRBV4-3 and J usage is TRBJ2-7; D might be TRBD1 or TRBD2, each matching 5 bases. In germline, CDR1 is LGHNA, CDR2 YSLEER. V lost 0 bases, J lost 0 bases, and 9 bases lay in between. CDR3 length equals 15 residues. The CDR3: CASSQDRGDSYEQYV. The CDR3 coding sequence is TGCGCCAGCAGCCAAGATAGGGGAGACTCCTACGAGCAGTACGTC.

This clonotype was seen a handful of times. The CDR3 spells CASRRTQEEQYF. The CDR3, as DNA: TGTGCCAGCAGGCGCACACAAGAAGAGCAGTACTTC. The chain combines TRBV27 with TRBJ2-7; D is ambiguous. The length of the CDR3 is 12 residues. Trimming cost V 6 bases and J 7 bases, with 13 bases left between them. The germline V gene encodes CDR1 MNHEY and CDR2 SMNVEV (reference sequence).

The chain combines TRBV20-1 with TRBJ1-5, with 7 bases aligning to TRBD1. Germline values: CDR1 DFQATT, CDR2 SNEGSKA (reference sequence). With V trimmed by 6 bases and J by 3 bases, 5 bases remained unmatched. This CDR3 comprises 13 residues. CDR3 in DNA: TGCAGTGCCAGGGGACAGCCCAATCAGCCCCAGCATTTT. Translation: CSARGQPNQPQHF.

This chain links TRBV5-1 with TRBJ2-7; 7 bases are a match to TRBD1. This CDR3 region has 14 residues. CDR1 and CDR2 from the germline V gene are SGHRS and YFSETQ. The V and J ends lost 2 bases and 7 bases, in that order; junction bases with no gene match: 9. The CDR3 is CASSLAEGAREQYF. CDR3 bases: TGCGCCAGCAGCTTAGCAGAGGGGGCAAGGGAGCAGTACTTC.

This clonotype was picked up a small number of times. The chain employs TRBV7-2 and TRBJ2-1, with 7 bases matching TRBD2. CDR3 length: 15 amino acids. Unmatched junction bases numbered 7, after V lost 5 bases and J lost 3 bases. Germline assignment: CDR1 SGHTA and CDR2 FQGNSA. The chain's CDR3 is CASSRESGVYNEQFF. The CDR3 bases are TGTGCCAGCAGCCGGGAGAGCGGGGTCTACAATGAGCAGTTCTTC. Variable domain in full (rest from reference TRBV7-2 and TRBJ2-1): GAGVSQSPSNKVTEKGKDVELRCDPISGHTALYWYRQSLGQGLEFLIYFQGNSAPDKSGLPSDRFSAERTGGSVSTLTIQRTQQEDSAVYLCASSRESGVYNEQFFGPGTRLTVL.

This clonotype was picked up a small number of times. J is TRBJ2-1 and V is TRBV5-1; 8 bases line up with TRBD1. CDR3 length: 13 residues. V shed 4 bases, J shed 8 bases, and the junction held 5 bases outside the gene matches. Germline assignment: CDR1 SGHRS and CDR2 YFSETQ. Here the CDR3 DNA reads TGCGCCAGCAGCGAGGACAGGGCCCATGAGCAGTTCTTC. Translation gives CASSEDRAHEQFF.

There are a few counts of this clonotype. V is TRBV12-3 or TRBV12-4 and J is TRBJ1-2; 8 bases agree with TRBD1. Trimming at V came to 4 bases and at J to 3 bases, leaving 4 bases not matched to a gene. The CDR3 covers 14 residues. CDR3 coding DNA: TGTGCCAGCAGTTCGACAGGGGCTCACTATGGCTACACCTTC. The encoded protein is CASSSTGAHYGYTF.

This clonotype was counted only a few times. This rearrangement joins TRBV2 to TRBJ2-3, with a tentative D call TRBD2 (6 bases). Trimming removed 3 bases at V and 0 bases at J, with 13 bases between. This CDR3 spans 16 amino acids. CDR1 is SNHLY, CDR2 FYNNEI, per germline. The CDR3 DNA reads as TGTGCCAGCAGTGACGGGACTGAACTTAGCACAGATACGCAGTATTTT. This encodes CASSDGTELSTDTQYF.

This clonotype has only a few counts. The chain recombines TRBV6-2 or TRBV6-3 with TRBJ2-3; 10 bases agree with TRBD2. CDR1 is MNHEY and CDR2 is SVGEGT in the germline V gene. With 8 bases clipped from V and 2 bases from J, the junction kept 4 bases outside the gene matches. The CDR3 contains 14 residues. The CDR3 protein is CASGGLAATDTQYF. The CDR3 nucleotides read TGTGCCAGCGGAGGACTAGCGGCCACAGATACGCAGTATTTT.